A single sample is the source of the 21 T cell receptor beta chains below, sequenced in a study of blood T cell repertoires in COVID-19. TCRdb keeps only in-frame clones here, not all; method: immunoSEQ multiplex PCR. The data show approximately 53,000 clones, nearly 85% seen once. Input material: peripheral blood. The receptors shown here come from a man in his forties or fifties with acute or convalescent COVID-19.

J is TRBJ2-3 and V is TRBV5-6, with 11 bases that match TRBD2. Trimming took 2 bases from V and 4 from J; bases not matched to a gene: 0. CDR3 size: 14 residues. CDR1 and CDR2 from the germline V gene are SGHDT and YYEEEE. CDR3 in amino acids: CASSFSGGADTQYF. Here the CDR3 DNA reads TGTGCCAGCAGCTTTAGCGGGGGGGCAGATACGCAGTATTTT. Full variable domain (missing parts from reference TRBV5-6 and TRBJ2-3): DAGVTQSPTHLIKTRGQQVTLRCSPKSGHDTVSWYQQALGQGPQFIFQYYEEEERQRGNFPDRFSGHQFPNYSSELNVNALLLGDSALYLCASSFSGGADTQYFGPGTRLTVL.

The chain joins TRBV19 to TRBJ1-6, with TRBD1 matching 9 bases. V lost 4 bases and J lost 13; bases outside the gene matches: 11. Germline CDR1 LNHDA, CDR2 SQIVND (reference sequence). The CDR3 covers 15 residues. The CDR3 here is CASSRPGQGPNPLHF. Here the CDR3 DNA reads TGTGCCAGTAGTAGACCGGGACAGGGCCCTAATCCCCTCCACTTT.

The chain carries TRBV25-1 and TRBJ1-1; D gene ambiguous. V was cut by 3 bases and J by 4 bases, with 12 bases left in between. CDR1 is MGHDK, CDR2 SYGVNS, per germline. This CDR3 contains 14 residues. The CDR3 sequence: CASSEERVGTEAFF. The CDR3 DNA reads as TGTGCCAGCAGTGAGGAGAGGGTTGGCACTGAAGCTTTCTTT.

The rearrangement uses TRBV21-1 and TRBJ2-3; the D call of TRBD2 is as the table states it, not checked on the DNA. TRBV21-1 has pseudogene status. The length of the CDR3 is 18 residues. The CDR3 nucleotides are TGTGCCAGCAGCAAAATTCACCGGGACTACCCAGGCACAGATACGCAGTATTTT. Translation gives CASSKIHRDYPGTDTQYF.

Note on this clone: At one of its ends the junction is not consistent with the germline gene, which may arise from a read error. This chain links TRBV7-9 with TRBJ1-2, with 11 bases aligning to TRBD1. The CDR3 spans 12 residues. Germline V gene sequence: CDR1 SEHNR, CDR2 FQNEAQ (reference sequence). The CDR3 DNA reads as TGTGCCAGCAGCTTGGGACAGGGGGGCTGCACCTTC. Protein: CASSLGQGGCTF.

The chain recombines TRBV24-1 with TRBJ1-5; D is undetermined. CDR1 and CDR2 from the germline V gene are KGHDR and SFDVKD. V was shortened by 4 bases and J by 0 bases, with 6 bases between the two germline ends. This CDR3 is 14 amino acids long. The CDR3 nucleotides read TGTGCCACCAGTGACCTAACTAGCAATCAGCCCCAGCATTTT. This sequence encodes CATSDLTSNQPQHF.

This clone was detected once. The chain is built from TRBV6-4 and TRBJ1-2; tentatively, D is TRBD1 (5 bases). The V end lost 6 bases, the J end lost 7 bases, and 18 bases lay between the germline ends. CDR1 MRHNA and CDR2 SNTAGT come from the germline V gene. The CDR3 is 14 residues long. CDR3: CASRQSRGYGGYTF. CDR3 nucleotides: TGTGCCAGCAGACAGAGTCGGGGGTACGGTGGCTACACCTTC.

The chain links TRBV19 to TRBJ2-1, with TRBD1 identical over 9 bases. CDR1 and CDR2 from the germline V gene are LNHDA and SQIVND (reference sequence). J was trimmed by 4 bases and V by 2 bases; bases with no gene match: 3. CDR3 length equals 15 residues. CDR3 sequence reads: CASSIRDRVYNEQFF. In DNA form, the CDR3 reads TGTGCCAGTAGTATACGGGACAGGGTATACAATGAGCAGTTCTTC.

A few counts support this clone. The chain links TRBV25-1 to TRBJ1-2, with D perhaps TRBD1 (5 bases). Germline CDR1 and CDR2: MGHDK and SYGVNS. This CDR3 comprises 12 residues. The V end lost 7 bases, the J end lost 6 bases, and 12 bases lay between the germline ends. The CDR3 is CASKGQGDGYTF. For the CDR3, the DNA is TGTGCCAGCAAGGGCCAGGGTGATGGCTACACCTTC.

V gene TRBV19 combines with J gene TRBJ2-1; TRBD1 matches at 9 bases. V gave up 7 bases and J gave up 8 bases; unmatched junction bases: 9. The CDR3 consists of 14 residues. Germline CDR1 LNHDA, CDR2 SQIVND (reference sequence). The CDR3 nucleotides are TGTGCCAGTATATCCGGGGGACAGGGCGATGAGCAGTTCTTC. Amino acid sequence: CASISGGQGDEQFF.

DNA of the CDR3: TGTGCCAGCAGCTTCGGGGGGGAAGTCTCAGATACGCAGTATTTT. Translated, it gives CASSFGGEVSDTQYF. This rearrangement joins TRBV5-4 to TRBJ2-3; 8 bases align to TRBD2. Germline CDR1 reads SGHNT; CDR2 reads YYREEE (reference sequence). The CDR3 is made up of 15 amino acids. V dropped 2 bases and J dropped 4; count of bases not matched to a gene: 6.

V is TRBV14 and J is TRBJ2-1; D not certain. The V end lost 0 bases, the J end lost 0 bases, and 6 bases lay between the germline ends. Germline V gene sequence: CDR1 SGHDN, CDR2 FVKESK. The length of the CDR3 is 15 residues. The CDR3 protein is CASSQEFRSYNEQFF. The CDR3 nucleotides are TGTGCCAGCAGCCAAGAGTTTCGCTCCTACAATGAGCAGTTCTTC.

The CDR3 here is CASSLGDSTSSGANVLTF. CDR3 DNA sequence: TGTGCCAGCAGCTTAGGCGACAGTACAAGTTCTGGGGCCAACGTCCTGACTTTC. The chain employs TRBV7-6 and TRBJ2-6; D might be TRBD1 (5 bases). The CDR3 runs to 18 residues. Germline lookup yields CDR1 SGHVS and CDR2 FNYEAQ. Deletions cut 1 base from V and 1 base from J, with 14 bases between.

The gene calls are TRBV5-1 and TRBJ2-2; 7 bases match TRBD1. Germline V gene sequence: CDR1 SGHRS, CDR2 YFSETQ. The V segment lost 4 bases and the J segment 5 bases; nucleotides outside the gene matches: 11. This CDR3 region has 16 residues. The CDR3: CASSPRPRGRTGELFF. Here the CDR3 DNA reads TGCGCCAGCAGCCCCCGTCCAAGGGGGCGGACCGGGGAGCTGTTTTTT.

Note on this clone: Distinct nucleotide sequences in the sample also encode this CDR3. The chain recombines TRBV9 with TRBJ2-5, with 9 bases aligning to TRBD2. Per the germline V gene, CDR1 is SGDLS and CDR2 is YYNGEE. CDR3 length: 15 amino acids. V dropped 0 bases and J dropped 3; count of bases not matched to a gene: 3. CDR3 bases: TGTGCCAGCAGCGTAGTAGGCGGGAGGGAAGAGACCCAGTACTTC. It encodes CASSVVGGREETQYF.

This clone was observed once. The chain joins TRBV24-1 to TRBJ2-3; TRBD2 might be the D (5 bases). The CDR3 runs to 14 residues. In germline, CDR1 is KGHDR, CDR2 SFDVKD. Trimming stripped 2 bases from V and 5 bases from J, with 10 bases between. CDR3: CATSDSGRRDTQYF. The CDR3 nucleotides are TGTGCCACCAGTGATTCGGGGAGAAGAGATACGCAGTATTTT.

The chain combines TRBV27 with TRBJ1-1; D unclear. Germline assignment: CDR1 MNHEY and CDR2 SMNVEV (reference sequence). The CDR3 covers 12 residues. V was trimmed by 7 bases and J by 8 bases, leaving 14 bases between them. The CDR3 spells CASTSPIREAFF. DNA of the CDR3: TGTGCCAGCACCTCACCTATACGAGAAGCTTTCTTT.

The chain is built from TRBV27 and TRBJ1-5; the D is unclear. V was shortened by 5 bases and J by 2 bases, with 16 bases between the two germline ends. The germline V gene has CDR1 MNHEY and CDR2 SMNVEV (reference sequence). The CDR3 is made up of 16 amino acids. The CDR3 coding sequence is TGTGCCAGCAGTCCAAGCCCCAGGAGGCGCAATCAGCCCCAGCATTTT. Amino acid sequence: CASSPSPRRRNQPQHF.

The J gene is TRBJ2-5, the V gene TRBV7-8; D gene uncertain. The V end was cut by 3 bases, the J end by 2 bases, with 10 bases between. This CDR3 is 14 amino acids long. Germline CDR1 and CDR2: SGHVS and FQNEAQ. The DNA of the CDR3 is TGTGCCAGCAGCTTCGCGGATCTACAAGAGACCCAGTACTTC. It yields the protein CASSFADLQETQYF. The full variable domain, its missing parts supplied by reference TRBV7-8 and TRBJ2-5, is GAGVSQSPRYKVAKRGQDVALRCDPISGHVSLFWYQQALGQGPEFLTYFQNEAQLDKSGLPSDRFFAERPEGSVSTLKIQRTQQEDSAVYLCASSFADLQETQYFGPGTRLLVL.

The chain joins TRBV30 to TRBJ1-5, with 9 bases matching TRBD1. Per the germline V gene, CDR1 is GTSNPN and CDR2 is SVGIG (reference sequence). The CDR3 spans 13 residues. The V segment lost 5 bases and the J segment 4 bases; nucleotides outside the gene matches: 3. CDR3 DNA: TGTGCCTGGGGTGGACAGGGGAATCAGCCCCAGCATTTT. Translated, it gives CAWGGQGNQPQHF.

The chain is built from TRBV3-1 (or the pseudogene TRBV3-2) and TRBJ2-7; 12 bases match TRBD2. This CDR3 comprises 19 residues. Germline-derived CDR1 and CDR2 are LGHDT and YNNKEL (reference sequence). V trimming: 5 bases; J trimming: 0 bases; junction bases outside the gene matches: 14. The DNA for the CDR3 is TGTGCCAGCAGCTCCCGGGACACCCGACTAGCGGGAGTCTCCTACGAGCAGTACTTC. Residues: CASSSRDTRLAGVSYEQYF.